A selection of T cell receptor beta chains follows, all from one sample in a study of shared T cell receptors in the human thymus. Data came from immunoSEQ multiplex PCR; TCRdb stores just in-frame clones and leaves some out. The data contain hundreds of thousands of clones, around 87% of them singletons. These data were likewise used in another study, on human thymus T cells.

The sequencing sample was made of thymocytes. The source is a boy younger than two with a congenital heart defect. Both conserved end residues are part of each CDR3. The D gene is left open where the match is weak. Not all rows give a size; the values are once, few, many and, for expanded clones, a class.

>NA|TRBV10-3|TRBJ1-6|NA
CAISESVVQPGNSPLHF
TGTGCCATCAGTGAGTCGGTCGTCCAACCCGGTAATTCACCCCTCCACTTT
>NA|TRBV7-2|TRBJ2-7|NA
CASSRGLPAHEQYF
TGTGCCAGCAGTCGGGGACTCCCCGCCCACGAGCAGTACTTC
>TRBD1|TRBV10-3|TRBJ2-5|NA
CATTRTGAKVETQYF
TGTGCCACCACAAGGACAGGGGCAAAAGTAGAGACCCAGTACTTC
>TRBD1|TRBV7-2|TRBJ2-5|once
CASSFDRDETQYF
TGTGCCAGCAGTTTCGACAGGGATGAGACCCAGTACTTC
>NA|TRBV21-1|TRBJ1-4|NA
CASSIDPQGGDEKLFF
TGTGCCAGCAGCATAGACCCCCAGGGGGGCGATGAAAAACTGTTTTTT
>TRBD2|TRBV28|TRBJ2-3|NA
CASRPPGTSGTDTQYF
TGTGCCAGCAGGCCTCCGGGGACTAGCGGCACAGATACGCAGTATTTT
>NA|TRBV10-2|TRBJ2-7|NA
CASSDGGSYEQYF
TGCGCCAGCAGTGACGGGGGCTCCTACGAGCAGTACTTC
>TRBD2|TRBV5-4|TRBJ2-3|NA
CASRWTSGGAVTDTQYF
TGTGCCAGCAGGTGGACTAGCGGGGGGGCGGTCACAGATACGCAGTATTTT
>TRBD1|TRBV5-8|TRBJ2-7|NA
CASRYYGTVPYEQYF
TGTGCCAGCCGATACTATGGGACAGTCCCCTACGAGCAGTACTTC
>NA|TRBV6-5|TRBJ2-5|NA
CASSPGIQETQYF
TGTGCCAGCAGTCCAGGGATCCAAGAGACCCAGTACTTC
>NA|TRBV21-1|TRBJ2-1|NA
CASSKALRGAWGNEQFF
TGTGCCAGCAGCAAAGCGCTTCGGGGGGCTTGGGGAAATGAGCAGTTCTTC
>NA|TRBV5-1|TRBJ1-1|NA
CASSLKTITPNTEAFF
TGCGCCAGCAGCTTGAAAACGATTACACCGAACACTGAAGCTTTCTTT
>TRBD1|TRBV11-2|TRBJ2-7|once
CASSTTQISRGQGSYEQYF
TGTGCCAGCAGCACAACCCAGATCAGCCGGGGACAGGGCTCCTACGAGCAGTACTTC
>TRBD1|TRBV28|TRBJ1-5|few
CASSSRGRQPQHF
TGTGCCAGCAGTTCCAGGGGGCGTCAGCCCCAGCATTTT
>TRBD1|TRBV18|TRBJ2-2|NA
CASSHPRTGDGELFF
TGTGCCAGCTCACATCCCCGGACAGGGGACGGGGAGCTGTTTTTT
>TRBD2|TRBV7-2|TRBJ2-3|NA
CAGILREDADTQYF
TGTGCTGGCATCTTGCGGGAGGACGCAGATACGCAGTATTTT
>TRBD1|TRBV5-4|TRBJ1-1|NA
CASSHRGTRKPLNTEAFF
TGTGCCAGCAGCCACAGGGGGACACGGAAGCCTTTGAACACTGAAGCTTTCTTT